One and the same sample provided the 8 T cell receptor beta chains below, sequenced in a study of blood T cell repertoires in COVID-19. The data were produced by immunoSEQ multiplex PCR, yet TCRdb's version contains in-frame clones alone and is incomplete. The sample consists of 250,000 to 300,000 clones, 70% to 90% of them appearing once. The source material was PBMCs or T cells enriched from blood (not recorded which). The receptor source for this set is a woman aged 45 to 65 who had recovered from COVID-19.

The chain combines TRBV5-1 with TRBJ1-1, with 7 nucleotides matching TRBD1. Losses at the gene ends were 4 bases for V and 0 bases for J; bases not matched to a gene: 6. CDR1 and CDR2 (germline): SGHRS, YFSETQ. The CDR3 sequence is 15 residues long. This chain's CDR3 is CASSAGQVLNTEAFF. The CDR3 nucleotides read TGCGCCAGCAGCGCAGGACAGGTTCTGAACACTGAAGCTTTCTTT.

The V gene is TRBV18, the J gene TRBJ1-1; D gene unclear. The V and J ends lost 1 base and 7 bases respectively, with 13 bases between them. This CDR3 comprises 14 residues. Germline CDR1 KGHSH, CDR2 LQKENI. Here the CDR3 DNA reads TGTGCCAGCTCACCACTTGGCTCCCGGGGTGAAGCTTTCTTT. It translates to CASSPLGSRGEAFF.

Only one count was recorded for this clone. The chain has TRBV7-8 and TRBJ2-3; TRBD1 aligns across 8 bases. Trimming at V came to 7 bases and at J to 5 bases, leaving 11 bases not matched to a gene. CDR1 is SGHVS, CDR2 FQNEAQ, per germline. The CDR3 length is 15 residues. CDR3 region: CASTLDGQGQDTQYF. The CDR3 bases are TGTGCCAGCACTCTGGATGGACAGGGCCAAGATACGCAGTATTTT.

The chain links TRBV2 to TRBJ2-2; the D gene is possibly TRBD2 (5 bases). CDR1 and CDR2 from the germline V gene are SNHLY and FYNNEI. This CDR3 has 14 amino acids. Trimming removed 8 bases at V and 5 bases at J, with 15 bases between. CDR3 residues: CASRGGRLTGELFF. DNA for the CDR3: TGTGCCAGCCGTGGAGGCAGATTGACCGGGGAGCTGTTTTTT.

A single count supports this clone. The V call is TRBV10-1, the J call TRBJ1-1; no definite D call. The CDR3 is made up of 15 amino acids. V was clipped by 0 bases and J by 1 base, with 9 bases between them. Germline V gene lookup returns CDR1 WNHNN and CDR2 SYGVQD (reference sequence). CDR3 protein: CASSESVDSNTEAFF. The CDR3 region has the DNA TGCGCCAGCAGTGAGTCGGTGGACTCGAACACTGAAGCTTTCTTT.

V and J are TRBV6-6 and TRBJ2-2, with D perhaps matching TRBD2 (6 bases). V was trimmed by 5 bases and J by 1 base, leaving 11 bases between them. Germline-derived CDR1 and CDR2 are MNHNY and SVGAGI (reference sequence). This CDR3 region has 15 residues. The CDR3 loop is CASSRYSGNTGELFF. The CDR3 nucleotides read TGTGCCAGCAGTCGATATAGCGGGAACACCGGGGAGCTGTTTTTT.

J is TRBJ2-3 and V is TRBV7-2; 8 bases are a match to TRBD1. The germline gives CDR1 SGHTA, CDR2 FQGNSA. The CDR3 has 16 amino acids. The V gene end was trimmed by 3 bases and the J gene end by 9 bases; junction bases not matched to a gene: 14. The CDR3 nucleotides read TGTGCCAGCAGCTTGGTTTCCCGTGTCCGGACAGGGACGCAGTATTTT. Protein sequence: CASSLVSRVRTGTQYF. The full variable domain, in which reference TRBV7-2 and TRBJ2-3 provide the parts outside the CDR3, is GAGVSQSPSNKVTEKGKDVELRCDPISGHTALYWYRQSLGQGLEFLIYFQGNSAPDKSGLPSDRFSAERTGGSVSTLTIQRTQQEDSAVYLCASSLVSRVRTGTQYFGPGTRLTVL.

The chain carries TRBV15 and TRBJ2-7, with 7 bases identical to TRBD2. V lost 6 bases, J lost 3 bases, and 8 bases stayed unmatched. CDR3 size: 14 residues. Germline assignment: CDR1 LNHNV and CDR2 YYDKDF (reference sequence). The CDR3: CATSSVAGSYEQYF. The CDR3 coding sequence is TGTGCCACCAGTTCAGTAGCGGGCAGCTACGAGCAGTACTTC.